Described below is a single TCR beta chain sequence and its context. Its cognate antigen is unknown. These data originate in a study of naive and memory T cell subsets. The beta constant-region primer was an equimolar mix of two oligonucleotides covering TRBC1 and TRBC2. Ligated cDNA was amplified by four rounds of PCR with nested alpha and beta constant-region primers and SP2. A 12-nucleotide UMI and the SP2 primer were added to the cDNA 3' end by oligonucleotide ligation. TCRdb itself ran the UMI-ligation and nested PCR reads through MiXCR, one entry per CDR3 protein. The sample lists 130,000 to 150,000 distinct CDR3 sequences, about 20% occurring once. Study results and limitations: Especially in CD8 cells, naive repertoires contained a few larger clonotypes, possibly CD45RA-re-expressing memory cells.

Overnight CMV lysate stimulation of fresh PBMCs defined donor CMV status by CD4+ IFNgamma. The clonotype originates from a human donor in good health. The sample consisted of naive CD4+ T cells from blood.

The CDR3 reads CASSLSSGRANEQFF. As DNA, the CDR3 is TGCGCCAGCAGCTTGTCGAGCGGGAGGGCCAATGAGCAGTTCTTC. V usage is TRBV5-1 and J usage is TRBJ2-1, with 10 nucleotides matching TRBD2. Per the germline V gene, CDR1 is SGHRS and CDR2 is YFSETQ. With 1 base clipped from V and 6 bases from J, the junction kept 4 bases outside the gene matches. This CDR3 is built from 15 residues.